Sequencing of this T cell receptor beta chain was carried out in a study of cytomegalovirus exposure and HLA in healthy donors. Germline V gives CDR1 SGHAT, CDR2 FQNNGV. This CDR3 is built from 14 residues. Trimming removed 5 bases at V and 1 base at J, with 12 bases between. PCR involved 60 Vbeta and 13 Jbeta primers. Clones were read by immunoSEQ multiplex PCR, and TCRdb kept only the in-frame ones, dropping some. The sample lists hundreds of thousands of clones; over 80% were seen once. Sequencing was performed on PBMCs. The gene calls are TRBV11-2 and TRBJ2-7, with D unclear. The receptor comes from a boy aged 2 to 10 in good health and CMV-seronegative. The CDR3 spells CASSPRTLSYEQYF. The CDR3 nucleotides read TGTGCCAGCAGCCCCCGAACTCTTTCCTACGAGCAGTACTTC.